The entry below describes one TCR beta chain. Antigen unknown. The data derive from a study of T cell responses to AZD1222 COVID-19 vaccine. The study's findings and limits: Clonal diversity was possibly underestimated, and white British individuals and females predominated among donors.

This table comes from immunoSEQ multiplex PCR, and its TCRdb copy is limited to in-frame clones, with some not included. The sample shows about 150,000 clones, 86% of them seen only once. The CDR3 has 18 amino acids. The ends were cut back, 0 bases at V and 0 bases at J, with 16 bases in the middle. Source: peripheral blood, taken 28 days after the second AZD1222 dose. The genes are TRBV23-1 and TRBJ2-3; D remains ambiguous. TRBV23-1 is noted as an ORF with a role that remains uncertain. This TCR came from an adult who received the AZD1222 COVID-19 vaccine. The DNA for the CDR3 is TGCGCCAGCAGTCAATCGGGCTGTAGGGCAGCCAGCACAGATACGCAGTATTTT. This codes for CASSQSGCRAASTDTQYF.